This T cell receptor (beta chain) was sequenced for a study of OX40 agonist ivuxolimab in advanced cancers. Study-level information: Patients were approximately 80% male with ages roughly 20 to 90, mean approximately 55.

A history of autoimmune disease or systemic immunosuppression excluded patients. V gave up 7 bases and J gave up 0 bases, with 22 bases separating them. The CDR3 is made up of 18 amino acids. Germline assignment: CDR1 LNHDA and CDR2 SQIVND (reference sequence). Study-level findings and limits: The expanded peripheral T cells' antigen specificity was not determined. Clonal expansion was seen in CD4+ and CD8+ blood T cells by week 6 at 0.1 to 3.0 mg/kg.

Regarding this clone: Antigen specificity is unknown.

Sequenced by immunoSEQ multiplex PCR; TCRdb stores in-frame clones only, minus some. The sample records approximately 51,000 clones, about 78% being singletons. The source material was CD4+ or CD8+ T cells sorted from blood, sampled in a trial of the OX40 agonist ivuxolimab. This TCR was recovered from an adult with an advanced solid tumor such as melanoma, head and neck, liver or kidney cancer. The J gene is TRBJ1-3, the V gene TRBV19, with no clear D. This CDR3 is CASNIAGRTLSSGNTIYF. Written as DNA, the CDR3 is TGTGCCAGTAACATCGCTGGGCGGACCCTAAGCTCTGGAAACACCATATATTTT.